This T cell receptor (beta chain) was captured in a study of early T cells in non-severe SARS-CoV-2 infection. The overall study: RNA in bulk from unsorted whole blood was sequenced, and chains were unpaired. Whole-study findings and limits: Anti-spike CD8 specificities were favored by VDJdb matching, whose results missed private and CD4 specificities.

This clonotype has a count of ten or more. The antigen is not known. Tagging with unique molecular identifiers was applied to individual cDNA molecules. A single record per CDR3 protein comes from TCRdb applying MiXCR to the 5' RACE reads. The data show 55,000 to 75,000 distinct CDR3 sequences, around 9.9% seen once. V shed 4 bases, J shed 5 bases, and the junction held 5 bases outside the gene matches. The CDR3 extends over 15 amino acids. CDR1 is MDHEN and CDR2 is SYDVKM in the germline V gene. The specimen was whole blood. The chain recombines TRBV28 with TRBJ1-4; 9 bases align to TRBD1. This sequence originates from an adult who was a healthcare worker with PCR-confirmed SARS-CoV-2 infection or an uninfected control (not recorded which). CDR3 in DNA: TGTGCCAGCAGTTCGACCGGGACAGGGAATGAAAAACTGTTTTTT. It specifies CASSSTGTGNEKLFF.